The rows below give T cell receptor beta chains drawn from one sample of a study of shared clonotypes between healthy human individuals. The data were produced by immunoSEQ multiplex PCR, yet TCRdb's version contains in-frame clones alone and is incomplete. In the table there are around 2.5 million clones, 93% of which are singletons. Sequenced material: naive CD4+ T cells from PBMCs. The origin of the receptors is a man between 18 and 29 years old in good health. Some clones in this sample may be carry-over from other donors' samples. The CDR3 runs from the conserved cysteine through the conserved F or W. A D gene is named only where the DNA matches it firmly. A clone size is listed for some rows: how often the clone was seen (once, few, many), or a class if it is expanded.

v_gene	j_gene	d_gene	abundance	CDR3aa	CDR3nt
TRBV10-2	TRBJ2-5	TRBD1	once	CASKRGQGETQYF	TGCGCCAGCAAAAGGGGACAGGGAGAGACCCAGTACTTC
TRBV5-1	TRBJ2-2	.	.	CASSSGQGGYTGELFF	TGCGCCAGCAGCTCTGGGCAGGGCGGCTACACCGGGGAGCTGTTTTTT
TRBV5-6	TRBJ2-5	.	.	CASRRGWGQETQYF	TGTGCCAGCAGGAGGGGCTGGGGTCAAGAGACCCAGTACTTC
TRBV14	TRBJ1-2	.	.	CASSQVDSYGYTF	TGTGCCAGCAGCCAAGTAGACAGTTATGGCTACACCTTC
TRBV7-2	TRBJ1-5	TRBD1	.	CASSLTGAQPQHF	TGTGCCAGCAGCTTGACAGGGGCGCAGCCCCAGCATTTT
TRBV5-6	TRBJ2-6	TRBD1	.	CASSWAPGQGDSGANVLTF	TGTGCCAGCAGCTGGGCGCCGGGACAGGGGGACTCTGGGGCCAACGTCCTGACTTTC
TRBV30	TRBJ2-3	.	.	CAWRGPGLLTDTQYF	TGTGCCTGGAGGGGTCCAGGGTTGCTCACAGATACGCAGTATTTT
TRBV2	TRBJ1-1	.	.	CAIRGASEAFF	TGTGCCATCCGGGGGGCATCGGAAGCTTTCTTT
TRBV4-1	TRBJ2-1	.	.	CASSQEGLRAGSEQFF	TGCGCCAGCAGCCAAGAGGGTCTGAGAGCTGGTAGTGAGCAGTTCTTC
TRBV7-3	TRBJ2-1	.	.	CASSTRSQPGLADNEQFF	TGTGCCAGCAGCACCCGATCTCAACCGGGCCTAGCAGACAATGAGCAGTTCTTC
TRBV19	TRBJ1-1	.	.	CASSPWPGTPNTEAFF	TGTGCCAGTAGTCCATGGCCCGGGACACCGAACACTGAAGCTTTCTTT
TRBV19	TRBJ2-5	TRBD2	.	CASSGELAGVQETQYF	TGTGCCAGTAGTGGAGAACTAGCGGGAGTTCAAGAGACCCAGTACTTC
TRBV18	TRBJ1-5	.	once	CASSPSGNQPQHF	TGTGCCAGCTCACCGTCGGGGAATCAGCCCCAGCATTTT
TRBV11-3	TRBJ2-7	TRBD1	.	CASSSGTASYEQYF	TGTGCCAGCAGCTCCGGGACAGCATCCTACGAGCAGTACTTC
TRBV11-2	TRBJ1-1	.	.	CASSFRMNTEAFF	TGTGCCAGCAGCTTCAGGATGAACACTGAAGCTTTCTTT
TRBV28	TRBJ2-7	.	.	CASSLSGVYEQYF	TGTGCCAGCAGTTTGTCGGGGGTGTACGAGCAGTACTTC
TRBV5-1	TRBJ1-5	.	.	CASSLDPGGYQPQHF	TGCGCCAGCAGCTTGGACCCGGGAGGTTATCAGCCCCAGCATTTT
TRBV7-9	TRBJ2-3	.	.	CASRPETGTDTQYF	TGTGCCAGCAGACCGGAAACGGGCACAGATACGCAGTATTTT
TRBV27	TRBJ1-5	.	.	CASSLSGRQPQHF	TGTGCCAGCAGTTTATCAGGGAGGCAGCCCCAGCATTTT
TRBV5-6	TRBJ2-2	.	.	CASSWAPGMNTGELFF	TGTGCCAGCAGCTGGGCGCCGGGAATGAACACCGGGGAGCTGTTTTTT
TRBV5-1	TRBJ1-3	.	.	CASSLDSHSGNTIYF	TGCGCCAGCAGCCTGGACAGCCACTCTGGAAACACCATATATTTT
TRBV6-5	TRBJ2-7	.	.	CASSYSIGYEQYF	TGTGCCAGCAGTTACTCGATCGGCTACGAGCAGTACTTC
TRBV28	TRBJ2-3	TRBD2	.	CASSPGLAGDTDTQYF	TGTGCCAGCAGTCCCGGACTAGCGGGAGACACAGATACGCAGTATTTT
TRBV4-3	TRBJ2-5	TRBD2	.	CASSQELGLAGGGQETQYF	TGCGCCAGCAGCCAAGAATTAGGGCTAGCGGGAGGTGGCCAAGAGACCCAGTACTTC
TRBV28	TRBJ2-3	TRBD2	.	CASSPAGSTDTQYF	TGTGCCAGCAGTCCAGCGGGAAGCACAGATACGCAGTATTTT
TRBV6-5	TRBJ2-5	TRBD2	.	CASTTPGGRETQYF	TGTGCCAGCACCACGCCGGGAGGTCGGGAGACCCAGTACTTC
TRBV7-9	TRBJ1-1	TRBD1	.	CASSRTGKNTEAFF	TGTGCCAGCAGCCGGACAGGGAAGAACACTGAAGCTTTCTTT
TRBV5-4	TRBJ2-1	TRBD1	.	CASSLGQGLFEQFF	TGTGCCAGCAGCTTGGGACAGGGTCTATTTGAGCAGTTCTTC
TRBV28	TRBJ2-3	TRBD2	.	CASSSRAGGTDTQYF	TGTGCCAGCAGCTCACGAGCGGGAGGCACAGATACGCAGTATTTT
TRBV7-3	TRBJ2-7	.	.	CASSSRSGLGYEQYF	TGTGCCAGCAGCTCCAGGTCCGGACTGGGTTACGAGCAGTACTTC
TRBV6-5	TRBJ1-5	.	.	CASSYSGTQNQPQHF	TGTGCCAGCAGTTATTCGGGGACACAGAATCAGCCCCAGCATTTT
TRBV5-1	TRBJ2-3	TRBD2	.	CASSYGLAGGWASTDTQYF	TGCGCCAGCAGCTATGGACTAGCGGGAGGATGGGCTTCGACAGATACGCAGTATTTT
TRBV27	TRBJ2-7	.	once	CASSFLAVHAYEQYF	TGTGCCAGCAGTTTTCTAGCCGTCCACGCATACGAGCAGTACTTC
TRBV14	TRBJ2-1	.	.	CASSQGPYNEQFF	TGTGCCAGCAGCCAGGGACCCTACAATGAGCAGTTCTTC
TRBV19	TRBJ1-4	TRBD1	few	CASQDRGYEKLFF	TGTGCCAGTCAAGACAGGGGGTATGAAAAACTGTTTTTT
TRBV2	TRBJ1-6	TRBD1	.	CASSRDSPSYNSPLHF	TGTGCCAGCAGTCGGGACAGCCCGTCCTATAATTCACCCCTCCACTTT
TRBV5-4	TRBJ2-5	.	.	CASSPDRPTETQYF	TGTGCCAGCAGTCCCGACAGGCCCACAGAGACCCAGTACTTC
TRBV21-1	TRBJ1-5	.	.	CANKTGARNQPQHF	TGTGCCAACAAGACAGGGGCGCGCAATCAGCCCCAGCATTTT
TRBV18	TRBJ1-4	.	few	CASSLGVTGTNEKLFF	TGTGCCAGCTCACTTGGAGTGACAGGAACTAATGAAAAACTGTTTTTT
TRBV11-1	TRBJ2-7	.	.	CASRGGSYEQYF	TGTGCCAGCAGGGGGGGATCCTACGAGCAGTACTTC
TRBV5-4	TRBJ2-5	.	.	CASSWTDNQETQYF	TGTGCCAGCAGCTGGACAGACAACCAAGAGACCCAGTACTTC
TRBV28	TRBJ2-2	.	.	CASRSMRAGMDTGELFF	TGTGCCAGCAGGTCAATGAGAGCCGGGATGGACACCGGGGAGCTGTTTTTT
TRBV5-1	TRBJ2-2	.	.	CASSLAPAAGNTGELFF	TGCGCCAGCAGCTTGGCTCCGGCGGCGGGCAACACCGGGGAGCTGTTTTTT
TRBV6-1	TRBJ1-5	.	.	CASSTEIYSNQPQHF	TGTGCCAGCAGTACAGAAATCTATAGCAATCAGCCCCAGCATTTT
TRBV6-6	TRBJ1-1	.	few	CASSGQGTEAFF	TGTGCCAGCAGTGGGCAGGGCACTGAAGCTTTCTTT
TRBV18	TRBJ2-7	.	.	CASSPGPQLRAYEQYF	TGTGCCAGCTCACCTGGTCCCCAGCTTCGGGCCTACGAGCAGTACTTC
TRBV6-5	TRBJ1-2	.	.	CASRSSPGHSYGYTF	TGTGCCAGCAGATCATCACCGGGACACTCCTATGGCTACACCTTC
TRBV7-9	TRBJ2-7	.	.	CASSPLGRDQYF	TGTGCCAGCAGCCCCCTCGGGCGAGACCAGTACTTC
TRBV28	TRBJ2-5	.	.	CASQKGGAGQETQYF	TGTGCCAGCCAGAAAGGGGGGGCAGGACAAGAGACCCAGTACTTC
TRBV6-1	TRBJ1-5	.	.	CASTQHPAQPQHF	TGTGCCAGCACTCAGCACCCGGCTCAGCCCCAGCATTTT
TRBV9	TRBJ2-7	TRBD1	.	CASSTRTGQSSYEQYF	TGTGCCAGCAGCACCCGGACAGGTCAGAGCTCCTACGAGCAGTACTTC
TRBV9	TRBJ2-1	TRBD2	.	CASSGTSAMGNEQFF	TGTGCCAGCAGCGGGACTAGCGCGATGGGGAATGAGCAGTTCTTC
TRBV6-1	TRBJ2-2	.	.	CASSLPQGAGELFF	TGTGCCAGCAGTCTTCCACAGGGCGCCGGGGAGCTGTTTTTT
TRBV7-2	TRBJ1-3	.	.	CASSTRGGYTIYF	TGTGCCAGCAGCACCAGGGGAGGGTACACCATATATTTT
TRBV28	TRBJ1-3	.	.	CASSLGLGGVGNTIYF	TGTGCCAGCAGTTTGGGGCTGGGGGGCGTTGGAAACACCATATATTTT
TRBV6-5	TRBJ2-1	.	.	CASSRGESSYNEQFF	TGTGCCAGCAGTCGAGGGGAGAGCTCCTACAATGAGCAGTTCTTC